Sequencing of this TCR beta chain was carried out in a study of cytomegalovirus exposure and HLA in healthy donors. Findings of the study overall: A few chains tied to CMV proved CMV antigen-specific in vitro.

PCR used 60 Vbeta primers and 13 Jbeta primers. Profiled with immunoSEQ multiplex PCR; TCRdb holds only in-frame clones, not every one. Of about 55,000 clones in the sample, 75% to 80% were seen once. The V end was cut by 4 bases, the J end by 0 bases, with 10 bases between. The CDR3 is 14 amino acids. CDR1 and CDR2 from the germline V gene are MNHEY and SVGAGI. Notes on this clone: Its target is not known.

The genes are TRBV6-5 and TRBJ2-7, with D unresolved. This TCR was sampled from a female donor in good health and CMV-seronegative. Sequenced material: PBMCs. The CDR3 protein is CASSFGQRSYEQYF. DNA for the CDR3: TGTGCCAGCAGTTTTGGTCAGCGCTCCTACGAGCAGTACTTC.